This TCR beta chain was captured by sequencing in a study of beta chain features in type 1 diabetes. Regarding the study as a whole: An over-representation of cells with high TCR expression could result from cDNA sequencing.

There are 13 residues in the CDR3. The V segment lost 6 bases and the J segment 6 bases; nucleotides outside the gene matches: 8. In germline, CDR1 is MNHNY, CDR2 SVGAGI (reference sequence). As for this clone: Its antigen is unknown.

Every isolated RNA sample was fully reverse transcribed, so sequencing captured expressed TCRB transcripts. TCRdb's table, derived via immunoSEQ multiplex PCR, lists solely in-frame clones and lacks some. The profile shows about 900,000 clones, 17% of them singletons. The rearrangement links TRBV6-6 to TRBJ2-7; 7 positions agree with TRBD2. The specimen was naive CD4+ T cells from blood. This TCR derives from a woman between 18 and 30 years old in good health. The CDR3 DNA follows: TGTGCCAGCAGCGGACTAGAAATCGGCGAGCAGTACTTC. Protein: CASSGLEIGEQYF.